The T cell receptor (beta chain) under discussion was sequenced for a study of graft-versus-host responses after intestinal transplantation. The J segment lost 4 bases and the V segment lost 7 bases, leaving 6 bases of the junction unmatched. CDR1 is LNHDA and CDR2 is SQIVND in the germline V gene (reference sequence). CDR3 length: 13 amino acids. Repertoires were generated with immunoSEQ multiplex PCR, while TCRdb's copy carries only in-frame clones and drops some. The sample lists about 90,000 clones, approximately 92% seen once, with more than 0.3% in the top ten. About this clone: Its antigen is as yet unknown.

V gene TRBV19 combines with J gene TRBJ1-2, with 7 positions matching TRBD1. The source was unstimulated CD4+ T cells sorted from spleen or lymph node cells, collected before intestinal transplant. The clonotype was recovered from a human donor who received an intestinal transplant. CDR3 in amino acids: CASIGTDFYGYTF. The CDR3 DNA sequence: TGTGCCAGTATCGGGACAGACTTCTATGGCTACACCTTC.